Detailed here is one T cell receptor beta chain. The antigen remains unidentified. Germline CDR1 LNHDA, CDR2 SQIVND (reference sequence). Trimming stripped 3 bases from V and 4 bases from J, with 13 bases between. The CDR3 spans 15 residues. This record belongs to a study of glioma-infiltrating T cells after dendritic cell vaccination. Study in general: Autologous tumor lysate-pulsed dendritic cell vaccination was given between about 2003 and 2013. Dendritic cell vaccine was injected intradermally three times, biweekly. General study results and limits: Only a small number of patients had complete blood and tumor samples.

Profiling relied on immunoSEQ multiplex PCR, and the TCRdb table lists in-frame clones only, not all of them. The top ten clones hold around 3% of a sample with under 100,000 clones, 85% of them seen once. Only patients with spare fresh-frozen tumor and over two years of follow-up were included. The chain has TRBV19 and TRBJ2-1; TRBD2 might be the D (5 bases). Sequencing used blood, obtained before dendritic cell vaccination. This sequence was found in a human donor with glioblastoma. This chain's CDR3 is CASSMSVGVYNEQFF. CDR3 nucleotides: TGTGCCAGTAGTATGAGCGTCGGGGTTTACAATGAGCAGTTCTTC.